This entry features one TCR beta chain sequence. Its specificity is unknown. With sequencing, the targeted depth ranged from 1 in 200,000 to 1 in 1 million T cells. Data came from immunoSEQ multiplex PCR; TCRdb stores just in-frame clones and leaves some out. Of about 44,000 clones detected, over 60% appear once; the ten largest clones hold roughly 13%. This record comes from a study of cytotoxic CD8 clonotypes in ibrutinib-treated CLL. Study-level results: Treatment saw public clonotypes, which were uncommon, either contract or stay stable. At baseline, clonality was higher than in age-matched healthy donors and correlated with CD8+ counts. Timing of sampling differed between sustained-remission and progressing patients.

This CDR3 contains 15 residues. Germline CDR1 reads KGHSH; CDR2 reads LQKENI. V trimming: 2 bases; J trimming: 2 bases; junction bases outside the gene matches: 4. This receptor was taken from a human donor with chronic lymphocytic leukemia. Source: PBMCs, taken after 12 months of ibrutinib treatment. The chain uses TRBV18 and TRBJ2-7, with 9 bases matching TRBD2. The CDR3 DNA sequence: TGTGCCAGCTCACCAAGTAGCGGGGGCCCCTACGAGCAGTACTTC. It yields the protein CASSPSSGGPYEQYF.